The entry that follows covers one TCR beta chain sequence. The antigen is not known. The CDR3 spans 16 residues. The V end lost 3 bases, the J end lost 1 base, and 15 bases lay between the germline ends. From germline, CDR1 is SGHTA and CDR2 FQGNSA. The sample comes from a study of cytomegalovirus exposure and HLA in healthy donors. Study in general: There were some 410 genotyped donors. Of these, 81% fell in the genetic ancestry cluster associated with self-reported Caucasian donors. Notes on the study in general: An analysis was carried out later, and it reportedly showed fewer N-insertions in an Asian-associated ancestry cluster than the approximately 680-donor mean.

Nominal health characterized the donors when sampled, though unrecorded immune exposures were likely. The PCR contained 60 Vbeta and 13 Jbeta primers. Method: immunoSEQ multiplex PCR; TCRdb's copy keeps in-frame clones and lacks some. The sample records roughly 110,000 clones, 55% to 70% being singletons. This TCR came from a woman aged 25 to 39 in good health and CMV-seronegative. Sequencing used PBMCs. The genes are TRBV7-2 and TRBJ2-5; maybe TRBD1 (6 bases). As DNA, the CDR3 is TGTGCCAGCAGCTTGCGAAGGACAGTAACCCAAGAGACCCAGTACTTC. Its protein product is CASSLRRTVTQETQYF.